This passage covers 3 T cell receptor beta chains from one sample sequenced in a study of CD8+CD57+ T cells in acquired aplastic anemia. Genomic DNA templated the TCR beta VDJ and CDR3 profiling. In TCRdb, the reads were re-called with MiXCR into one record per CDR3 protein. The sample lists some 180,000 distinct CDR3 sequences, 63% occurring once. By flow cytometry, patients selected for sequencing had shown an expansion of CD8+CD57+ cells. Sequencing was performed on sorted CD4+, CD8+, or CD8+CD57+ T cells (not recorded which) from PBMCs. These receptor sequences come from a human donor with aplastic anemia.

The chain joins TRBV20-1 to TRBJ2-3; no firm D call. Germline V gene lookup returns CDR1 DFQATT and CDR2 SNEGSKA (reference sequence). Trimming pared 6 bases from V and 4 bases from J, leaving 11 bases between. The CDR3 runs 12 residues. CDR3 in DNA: TGCAGTGCCAACTCGGGCGCAGATACGCAGTATTTT. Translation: CSANSGADTQYF.

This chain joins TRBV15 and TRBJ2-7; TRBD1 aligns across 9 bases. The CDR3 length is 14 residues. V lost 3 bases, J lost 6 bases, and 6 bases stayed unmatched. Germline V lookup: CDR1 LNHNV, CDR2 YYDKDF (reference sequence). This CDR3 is CATSSGDRGTEQYF. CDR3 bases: TGTGCCACCAGCAGCGGCGACAGGGGGACCGAGCAGTACTTC.

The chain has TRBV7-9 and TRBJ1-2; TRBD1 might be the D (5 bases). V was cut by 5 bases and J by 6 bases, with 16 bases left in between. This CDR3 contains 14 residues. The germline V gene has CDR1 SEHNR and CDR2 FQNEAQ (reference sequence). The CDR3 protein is CASSRAPGTHGYTF. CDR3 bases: TGTGCCAGCAGCCGAGCCCCAGGGACCCATGGCTACACCTTC.